This T cell receptor (beta chain) was retrieved from a study of glioma-infiltrating T cells after dendritic cell vaccination (dated by TCRdb to the mid-2010s). About the investigation overall: The cohort included some 15 glioblastoma patients drawn from Phase I and II dendritic cell vaccination trials, of whom 9 were newly diagnosed and 6 had recurrent disease. Patients received three intradermal dendritic cell vaccine injections at biweekly intervals in the arm below the axilla. TCR sequencing metrics, including TIL content and tumor-blood repertoire overlap, were correlated with survival after dendritic cell vaccination. In glioblastoma patients vaccinated with dendritic cells, deep sequencing of TCR beta CDR3 regions served to measure the amount of tumor-infiltrating lymphocytes and to compare repertoires between tumor and blood. To make the vaccine, monocyte-derived dendritic cells were cultured for 7 to 8 days with IL-4 and GM-CSF and then pulsed overnight with autologous tumor lysate. Patients received autologous tumor lysate-pulsed dendritic cell vaccination between about 2002 and 2013.

Overall study results and their limits: The cohort was small and heterogeneous, and full blood and tumor sets were available for few patients, with initial-recurrent tumor pairs available for even fewer patients. No direct relationship between TCR clonality and survival was found, suggesting that a diverse polyclonal response may matter. The response model built on TCR overlap across three groups was characterized as speculative, with prospective validation still needed. Longer time to progression and overall survival after dendritic cell vaccination were predicted by higher estimated pretreatment TIL content.

Note on this clone: Its cognate antigen has yet to be identified. No qualities accompany the bases; no much larger clone lies one base away.

Patients were selected for having adequate residual fresh-frozen tumor tissue and more than two years of available survival data. Although molecular status otherwise differed among the glioblastoma patients, no patient had an isocitrate dehydrogenase mutation. PBMC were collected before vaccination, two weeks after the third vaccination, and at tumor progression if tumor progression occurred. The Qiagen DNeasy Blood extraction Kit was used to extract genomic DNA. Using the immunoSEQ assay, TCRB CDR3 regions were amplified from 1.5 to 2 micrograms of genomic DNA, or from all available DNA when less than that was on hand. The multiplex PCR employed 60 forward primers targeting TCR V beta segments and 13 reverse primers targeting J beta segments. To estimate the number of reads per starting template, synthetic control templates were added to each sample at limiting dilution. Sequencing produced 87 bp reads on the Illumina HiSeq System. Regarding the original processing steps: PCR and sequencing errors were removed by a nearest neighbor algorithm that merged closely related sequences. TCR overlap was defined as the percentage of unique tumor TCR beta sequences that were also present in the same patient's peripheral blood. Here the immuneACCESS table is served through TCRdb, limited to in-frame sequences with V and J called. Missing clones are a known gap in these copies; in checked studies unresolved V genes cover under half, and the rest lacks a known reason. The DNA gave D and trimming, while V, J and clone size come from that table. This sample gives over 90,000 clones in total; approximately 80% of them show up just once. About 12% of the sample rests with the top ten.

The receptor was derived from a human donor with glioblastoma. The sequenced sample was blood, obtained before dendritic cell vaccination.

The CDR3 reads CAWSYSLKDSPLHF. The sequenced DNA: TGTGCCTGGAGTTACAGCTTAAAGGATTCACCCCTCCACTTT. The chain couples TRBV30 to TRBJ1-6; the D gene assignment is ambiguous. CDR1 and CDR2 were assigned from the germline V gene (reference sequence) as GTSNPN and SVGIG. There are 14 amino acids in the CDR3, from cysteine to phenylalanine inclusive. Kept here is only the CDR3 DNA, which spans 42 bases and is read in frame from base 1. V and J are truncated by 2 bases and 8 bases respectively, leaving an intervening sequence of 13 bases.